The present T cell receptor beta chain was sequenced within a study of T cells in Graves' hyperthyroidism and ophthalmopathy. Overall study results and limits: In validation, the model predicted ophthalmopathy. These predictions came a median about 6 months before onset. Peripheral blood also featured most of the thyroid clonotypes expanded above 0.001.

It was RNA transcripts that yielded the amplified TCR beta CDR3 regions. A set of HTBI primers served as the primers for a first-round RT-PCR of the TCR CDR3. In TCRdb, the multiplex PCR reads were re-called with MiXCR into one record per CDR3 protein. The sample contains about 840,000 distinct CDR3 sequences, 38% of which appear only once. Trimming took 1 base from V and 4 from J, leaving 11 bases between them. CDR3 length equals 14 residues. The germline V gene encodes CDR1 SEHNR and CDR2 FQNEAQ (reference sequence). On this clonotype itself: Antigen: not known.

Any patient presenting with uncontrolled infection, other autoimmune disease, pregnancy or lactation was left out. Diagnostic assessment was based on clinical symptoms, serum thyroxine and TRAb, thyroid ultrasound and orbital computed tomography. The chain links TRBV7-9 to TRBJ2-7; D might be TRBD1 (6 bases). This sequence originates from a young man with Graves' hyperthyroidism. Sequences were obtained from blood. CDR3 nucleotide sequence: TGTGCCAGCAGCTTAGTTTCCAGGGGATACGAGCAGTACTTC. Its translation is CASSLVSRGYEQYF.